This is a list of T cell receptor beta chains from one sample in a study of T cell responses to AZD1222 COVID-19 vaccine. The table came from immunoSEQ multiplex PCR; TCRdb's copy has only in-frame clones and leaves some out. Of 150,000 to 200,000 clones listed, 85% to 95% were seen once; the top ten hold 1.3% to 1.5%. The starting material was peripheral blood, obtained on day 0 of AZD1222 vaccination. The receptors derive from an adult in good health. The CDR3 runs from the conserved cysteine through the conserved F or W. Each record gives: J gene, D gene, V gene, clone size, CDR3 DNA, CDR3 protein. D genes are given only for firm matches. Rows give clone size only sometimes, using once, few, many, or a class for an expanded clone.

j_gene: TRBJ2-5; d_gene: -; v_gene: TRBV4-1; abundance: -; CDR3nt: TGCGCCAGCAGCTCTCCCCCGCAGGGAGGAGAGACCCAGTACTTC; CDR3aa: CASSSPPQGGETQYF
j_gene: TRBJ2-7; d_gene: -; v_gene: TRBV30; abundance: -; CDR3nt: TGTGCCTGGAGTGGGGGCCTCCTAGACGAGCAGTACTTC; CDR3aa: CAWSGGLLDEQYF
j_gene: TRBJ1-4; d_gene: -; v_gene: TRBV6-1; abundance: -; CDR3nt: TGTGCCAGCAGTGAGGCCCTAGGGTCGAATGAAAAACTGTTTTTT; CDR3aa: CASSEALGSNEKLFF
j_gene: TRBJ1-2; d_gene: -; v_gene: TRBV27; abundance: -; CDR3nt: TGTGCCAGCAGTTTAGGGCAGGGGATGGGAGGCTACACCTTC; CDR3aa: CASSLGQGMGGYTF
j_gene: TRBJ1-6; d_gene: TRBD1; v_gene: TRBV9; abundance: -; CDR3nt: TGTGCCAGCAGCGCAGGGGGAGGGTTAAATTCACCCCTCCACTTT; CDR3aa: CASSAGGGLNSPLHF
j_gene: TRBJ2-4; d_gene: TRBD2; v_gene: TRBV7-2; abundance: -; CDR3nt: TGTGCCAGCAGCCCACGGACTAGCGGTATCTCAATTCAGTACTTC; CDR3aa: CASSPRTSGISIQYF
j_gene: TRBJ1-2; d_gene: TRBD1; v_gene: TRBV5-4; abundance: -; CDR3nt: TGTGCCAGCAGCTTGGTCCGGGGCGGGACAGAGGGCTACACCTTC; CDR3aa: CASSLVRGGTEGYTF
j_gene: TRBJ2-5; d_gene: -; v_gene: TRBV11-2; abundance: few; CDR3nt: TGTGCCAGCAGCTTAGAATCAGGGGCTCGAGAGACCCAGTACTTC; CDR3aa: CASSLESGARETQYF
j_gene: TRBJ1-3; d_gene: -; v_gene: TRBV7-6; abundance: -; CDR3nt: TGTGCCAGCAGCGCTAACCTCGGGGGAGGTGGAAACACCATATATTTT; CDR3aa: CASSANLGGGGNTIYF
j_gene: TRBJ1-6; d_gene: TRBD1; v_gene: TRBV13; abundance: -; CDR3nt: TGTGCCAGCAGCACACAGGGGGCGAATTCACCCCTCCACTTT; CDR3aa: CASSTQGANSPLHF
j_gene: TRBJ1-4; d_gene: -; v_gene: TRBV4-3; abundance: -; CDR3nt: TGCGCCAGCAGCCAAGATGGGAGAGACCCTAATGAAAAACTGTTTTTT; CDR3aa: CASSQDGRDPNEKLFF